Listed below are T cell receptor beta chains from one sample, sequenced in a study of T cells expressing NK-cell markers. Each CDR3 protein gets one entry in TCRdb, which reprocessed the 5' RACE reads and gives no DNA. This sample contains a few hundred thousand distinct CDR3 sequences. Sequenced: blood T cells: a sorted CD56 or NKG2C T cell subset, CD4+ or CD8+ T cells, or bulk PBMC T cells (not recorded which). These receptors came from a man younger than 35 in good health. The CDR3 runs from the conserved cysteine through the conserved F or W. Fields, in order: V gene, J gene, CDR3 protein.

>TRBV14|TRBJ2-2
CASSQDLSGTGSTGELFF
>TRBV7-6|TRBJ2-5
CASSFSPGKETQYF
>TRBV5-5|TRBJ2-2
CASPRRGLDTGELFF
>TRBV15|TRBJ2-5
CATSPEIRETQYF
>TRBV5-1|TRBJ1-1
CASSLLGQGRVGAFF
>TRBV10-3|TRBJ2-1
CAISVRIPGGQGGNEQFF
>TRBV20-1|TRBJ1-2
CSAPDRASVYGYTF
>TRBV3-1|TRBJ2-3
CASSHSGREFDTQYF
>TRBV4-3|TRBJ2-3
CASSQSATGVDTQYF
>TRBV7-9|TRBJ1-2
CASSQNTGYTF
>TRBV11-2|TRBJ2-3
CASRLGRASGRFEADTQYF
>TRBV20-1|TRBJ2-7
CSAREGQPSSYEQYF
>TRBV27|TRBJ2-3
CASTLVGGPSTDTQYF
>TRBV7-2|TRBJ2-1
CASSLADSGRASEQFF
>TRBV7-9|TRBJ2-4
CASSPRLAGAKNIQYF
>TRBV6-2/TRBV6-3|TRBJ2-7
CASRTSIIIAGSYEQYF
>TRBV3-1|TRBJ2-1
CASSQGIDRPGRRYNEQFF
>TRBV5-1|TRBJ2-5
CASSHGQGRLYQETQYF
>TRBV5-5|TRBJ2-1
CASSLSRTGSYNEQFF
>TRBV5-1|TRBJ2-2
CASSFPGTSGSYGELFF
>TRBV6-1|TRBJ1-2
CASSDGTMYGYTF
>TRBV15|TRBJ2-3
CATSINRANSPQYF
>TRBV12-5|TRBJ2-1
CASGRLASGEQFF
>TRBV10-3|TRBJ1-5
CATVQGLSNQPQHF
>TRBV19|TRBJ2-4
CASSVTPARNIQYF
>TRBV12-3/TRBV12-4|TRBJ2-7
CASRRRQGRAYEQYF
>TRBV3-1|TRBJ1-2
CATTGANYGYTF
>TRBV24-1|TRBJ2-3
CATSGGQYSTDTQYF
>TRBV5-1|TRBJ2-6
CASSFYSGQHSGANVLTF
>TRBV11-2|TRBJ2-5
CASSSRGWWETQYF
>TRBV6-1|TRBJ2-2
CASSPVGVLTGELFF
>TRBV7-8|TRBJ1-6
CASSDDDNSPLHF
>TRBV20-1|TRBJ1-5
CSATRQGYSNQPQHF
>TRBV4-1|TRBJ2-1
CASSQENGERAFF
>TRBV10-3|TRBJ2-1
CAISGSGLAGVFDSYNEQFF
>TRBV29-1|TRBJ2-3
CSVRPSTDTQYF
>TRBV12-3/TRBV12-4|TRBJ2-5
CASSGTSGRGTQYF
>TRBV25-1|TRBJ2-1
CASSGTIGANEQFF
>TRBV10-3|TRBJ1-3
CAIHSGNTIYF
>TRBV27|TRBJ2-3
CASSTGGVDTQYF
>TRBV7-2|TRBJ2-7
CASSLSRDLSSYEQYF
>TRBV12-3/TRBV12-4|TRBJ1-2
CASSLLLTGLPNYGYTF
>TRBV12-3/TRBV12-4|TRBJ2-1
CASSSLPGDEQFF
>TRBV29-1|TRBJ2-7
CSVMTGEFYEQYF
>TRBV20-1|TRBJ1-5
CSARGTGRGYNQPQHF
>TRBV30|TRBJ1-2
CAWSVSLLTGGDGYTF
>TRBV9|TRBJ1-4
CASSGRSQPNEKLFF
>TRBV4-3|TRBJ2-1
CASSQDQAGTGIFF
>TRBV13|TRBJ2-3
CASSGVLAGSSHLSDTQYF
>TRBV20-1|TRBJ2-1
CSAREGLAGSNEQFF
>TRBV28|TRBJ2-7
CASSFRGQDYEQYF
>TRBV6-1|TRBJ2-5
CASSGQRTQETQYF
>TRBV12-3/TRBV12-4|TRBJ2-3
CASISSLGDTQYF
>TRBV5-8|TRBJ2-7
CASSTRDLGSYEQYF
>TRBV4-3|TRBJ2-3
CASSQGALGRGTDTQYF
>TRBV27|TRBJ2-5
CASSDKDRGQETQYF
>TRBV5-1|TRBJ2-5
CASSFVEGETQYF